Listed below are T cell receptor beta chains from one sample, sequenced in a study of spatial heterogeneity in lung cancer. TCRdb re-derived calls from the 5' RACE reads in MiXCR, one entry per CDR3 protein. Of roughly 18,000 distinct CDR3 sequences detected, about 20% appear once; the ten largest clones hold about an eighth. Here the sequenced sample was PBMCs, taken at surgery. The receptors stem from a male donor with early-stage non-small cell lung cancer. The CDR3 runs from the conserved cysteine through the conserved F or W. D genes are given only for firm matches. Clone size is not always given. Where it is, it says once, few, many or a class for expanded clones.

clone_size: .; v_call: TRBV3-1; d_call: .; j_call: TRBJ1-2; cdr3_nt: TGTGCCAGCAGCCAAGAGGGAGCTAACTATGGCTACACCTTC; cdr3_aa: CASSQEGANYGYTF
clone_size: few; v_call: TRBV6-5; d_call: .; j_call: TRBJ1-1; cdr3_nt: TGTGCCTCGGGCAACCCGAACACTGAAGCTTTCTTT; cdr3_aa: CASGNPNTEAFF
clone_size: many; v_call: TRBV5-1; d_call: .; j_call: TRBJ1-3; cdr3_nt: TGCGCCAGCAGCTTGGCCAGTTCTGGAAACACCATATATTTT; cdr3_aa: CASSLASSGNTIYF
clone_size: many; v_call: TRBV6-5; d_call: .; j_call: TRBJ2-1; cdr3_nt: TGTGCCAGCAGGCCCCCCGGGACCAGCGCCCCAAATGAGCAGTTCTTC; cdr3_aa: CASRPPGTSAPNEQFF
clone_size: many; v_call: TRBV20-1; d_call: TRBD1; j_call: TRBJ2-3; cdr3_nt: TGCAGTGCTAAGGGGGCGTCCACAGATACGCAGTATTTT; cdr3_aa: CSAKGASTDTQYF
clone_size: .; v_call: TRBV7-6; d_call: .; j_call: TRBJ1-1; cdr3_nt: TGTGCCAGCAGCTTAGGGAGGAACACTGAAGCTTTCTTT; cdr3_aa: CASSLGRNTEAFF
clone_size: .; v_call: TRBV5-1; d_call: .; j_call: TRBJ2-7; cdr3_nt: TGCGCCAGCAGCTCCCGACTTGACGAGCAGTACTTC; cdr3_aa: CASSSRLDEQYF
clone_size: many; v_call: TRBV20-1; d_call: .; j_call: TRBJ2-5; cdr3_nt: TGCAGTGCTAGAGACGACCTCGTGCAAGAGACCCAGTACTTC; cdr3_aa: CSARDDLVQETQYF
clone_size: few; v_call: TRBV20-1; d_call: TRBD2; j_call: TRBJ2-1; cdr3_nt: TGCAGTGCCGGCAACGGGGGGGGACCGAATGAGCAGTTCTTC; cdr3_aa: CSAGNGGGPNEQFF
clone_size: many; v_call: TRBV23-1; d_call: .; j_call: TRBJ2-7; cdr3_nt: TGCGCCAGCAGTCCAGGTCCTGAGAAGCAGTACTTC; cdr3_aa: CASSPGPEKQYF
clone_size: many; v_call: TRBV20-1; d_call: .; j_call: TRBJ1-1; cdr3_nt: TGCAGTGCTACATCCCAGGGAAGGCTCGCTTTCTTT; cdr3_aa: CSATSQGRLAFF
clone_size: .; v_call: TRBV7-2; d_call: .; j_call: TRBJ2-7; cdr3_nt: TGTGCCAGCAGTTCAGGGAGAGGCCGCTCCTACGAGCAGTACTTC; cdr3_aa: CASSSGRGRSYEQYF
clone_size: medium-sized; v_call: TRBV7-9; d_call: TRBD2; j_call: TRBJ2-1; cdr3_nt: TGTGCCAGCAGCGCTCTGACTAGCGCTTACAATGAGCAGTTCTTC; cdr3_aa: CASSALTSAYNEQFF
clone_size: .; v_call: TRBV12-3/TRBV12-4; d_call: .; j_call: TRBJ1-5; cdr3_nt: TGTGCCAGCAGTTTAAATAGCAATCAGCCCCAGCATTTT; cdr3_aa: CASSLNSNQPQHF
clone_size: once; v_call: TRBV7-8; d_call: .; j_call: TRBJ1-6; cdr3_nt: TGTGCCAGCAGCTTCCGACACAATTCACCCCTCCACTTT; cdr3_aa: CASSFRHNSPLHF
clone_size: medium-sized; v_call: TRBV20-1; d_call: .; j_call: TRBJ1-2; cdr3_nt: TGCAGTGCTAGACCCCAGTCCCATGGCTACACCTTC; cdr3_aa: CSARPQSHGYTF
clone_size: many; v_call: TRBV20-1; d_call: .; j_call: TRBJ1-1; cdr3_nt: TGCAGTCTCGACGGGTACACTGAAGCTTTCTTT; cdr3_aa: CSLDGYTEAFF